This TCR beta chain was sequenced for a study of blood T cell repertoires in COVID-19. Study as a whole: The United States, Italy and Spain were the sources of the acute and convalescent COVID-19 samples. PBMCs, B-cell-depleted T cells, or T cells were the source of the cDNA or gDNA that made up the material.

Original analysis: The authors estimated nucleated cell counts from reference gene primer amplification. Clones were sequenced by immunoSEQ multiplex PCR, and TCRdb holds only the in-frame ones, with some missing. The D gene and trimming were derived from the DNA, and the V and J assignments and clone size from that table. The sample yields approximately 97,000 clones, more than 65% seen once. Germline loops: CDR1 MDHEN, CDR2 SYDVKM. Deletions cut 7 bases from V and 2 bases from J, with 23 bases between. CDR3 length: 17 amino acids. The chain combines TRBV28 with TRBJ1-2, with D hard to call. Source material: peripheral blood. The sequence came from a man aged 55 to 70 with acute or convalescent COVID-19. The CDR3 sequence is CASTRAGSPRRNYGYTF. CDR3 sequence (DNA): TGTGCCAGCACCCGGGCGGGATCCCCGCGTCGCAACTATGGCTACACCTTC.